Sequencing of this TCR beta chain was carried out in a study of blood T cell repertoires in COVID-19. Study at large: T cells, B-cell-depleted T cells, or PBMCs supplied cDNA or gDNA.

Profiling relied on immunoSEQ multiplex PCR, and the TCRdb table lists in-frame clones only, not all of them. The profile shows 20,000 to 30,000 clones, about 90% of them singletons. The CDR3 has 17 amino acids. The ends lost 6 bases at V and 3 bases at J; junction bases unmatched: 7. Germline lookup yields CDR1 MDHEN and CDR2 SYDVKM. The V and J genes are TRBV28 and TRBJ2-3; 15 nucleotides line up with TRBD2. The specimen sequenced was peripheral blood. The clonotype originates from a man aged 65-85 years with acute or convalescent COVID-19. The CDR3 is CASSQGGTSGRTDTQYF. The DNA of the CDR3 is TGTGCCAGCAGCCAAGGGGGGACTAGCGGGAGGACAGATACGCAGTATTTT. Based on the CDR3 plus reference TRBV28 and TRBJ2-3, the full variable domain is DVKVTQSSRYLVKRTGEKVFLECVQDMDHENMFWYRQDPGLGLRLIYFSYDVKMKEKGDIPEGYSVSREKKERFSLILESASTNQTSMYLCASSQGGTSGRTDTQYFGPGTRLTVL.